These 24 T cell receptor beta chains share one sample of origin, sequenced in a study of blood T cell repertoires in COVID-19. The method was immunoSEQ multiplex PCR; TCRdb's version includes in-frame clones alone and lacks a portion of them. The data hold 270,000 or so clones, with roughly 90% observed a single time. The material sequenced was peripheral blood. The receptors were sampled from a woman under 40 with COVID-19, enrolled during active disease.

This chain connects TRBV24-1 to TRBJ1-2, with 10 positions matching TRBD1. V shed 1 base and J 4 bases; nucleotides not matched to a gene: 5. Per the germline V gene, CDR1 is KGHDR and CDR2 is SFDVKD. The CDR3 is 16 residues long. CDR3 in amino acids: CATSDFGTGVGYGYTF. The CDR3 nucleotides are TGTGCCACCAGTGATTTCGGGACAGGGGTTGGCTATGGCTACACCTTC.

V is TRBV30 and J is TRBJ1-1; unclear D gene. CDR1 is GTSNPN, CDR2 SVGIG, per germline (reference sequence). The CDR3 spans 12 residues. Trimming shortened V by 5 bases and J by 0 bases, and 7 bases separated the two germline ends. The CDR3 sequence is CAWSPLNTEAFF. The CDR3 DNA reads as TGTGCCTGGTCTCCTTTGAACACTGAAGCTTTCTTT.

The chain has TRBV30 and TRBJ1-3; 7 bases map to TRBD1. Trimming cost V 5 bases and J 0 bases; bases outside gene matches: 1. This CDR3 spans 13 amino acids. CDR1 and CDR2 (germline): GTSNPN, SVGIG (reference sequence). DNA for the CDR3: TGTGCCTGGGGACAGGTCTCTGGAAACACCATATATTTT. Translated, it gives CAWGQVSGNTIYF.

J is TRBJ2-5 and V is TRBV6-5, with a weak D call TRBD2 (6 bases). This CDR3 region has 13 residues. Germline V gives CDR1 MNHEY, CDR2 SVGAGI. Trimming removed 11 bases from V and 2 bases from J, with 15 bases in between. CDR3 coding DNA: TGTGCCGGGGGGTCGGAGGCTCAAGAGACCCAGTACTTC. It translates to CAGGSEAQETQYF.

This clone was seen a single time. This chain links TRBV12-5 with TRBJ2-7, with 8 bases lining up with TRBD2. The CDR3 is 13 residues long. After removal of 5 bases from V and 5 bases from J, the junction contained 5 bases not matched to a gene. Germline lookup yields CDR1 LGHNT and CDR2 FRNRAP. For the CDR3, the DNA is TGTGCTAGTGGTCCCCGGGGGGGCGACGAGCAGTACTTC. Translation gives CASGPRGGDEQYF.

The V gene is TRBV19, the J gene TRBJ2-5, with 7 bases identical to TRBD1. This CDR3 comprises 14 residues. V shed 5 bases, J shed 2 bases, and the junction held 5 bases outside the gene matches. The germline V gene encodes CDR1 LNHDA and CDR2 SQIVND (reference sequence). CDR3 DNA sequence: TGTGCCAGTAGTGTACAGGGGTCGCAAGAGACCCAGTACTTC. Protein: CASSVQGSQETQYF. Together with reference TRBV19 and TRBJ2-5, the CDR3 gives the full variable domain: DGGITQSPKYLFRKEGQNVTLSCEQNLNHDAMYWYRQDPGQGLRLIYYSQIVNDFQKGDIAEGYSVSREKKESFPLTVTSAQKNPTAFYLCASSVQGSQETQYFGPGTRLLVL.

This chain uses TRBV3-1 (or the pseudogene TRBV3-2) with TRBJ2-7, with D perhaps TRBD2 (6 bases). The CDR3 has 14 amino acids. Germline CDR1 and CDR2: LGHDT and YNNKEL (reference sequence). Deletions cut 1 base from V and 12 bases from J, with 19 bases between. In DNA, the CDR3 is TGTGCCAGCAGCCAAGGTAGCCGCGGGGTCTATCCGTACTTC. It is translated as CASSQGSRGVYPYF.

The V call is TRBV5-5, the J call TRBJ1-1; D unclear. The CDR3 extends over 14 amino acids. CDR1 SGHKS and CDR2 YYEKEE come from the germline V gene (reference sequence). The ends were cut back, 0 bases at V and 2 bases at J, with 8 bases in the middle. As DNA, the CDR3 is TGTGCCAGCAGCTTGGAGGCGGAAAACACTGAAGCTTTCTTT. It is translated as CASSLEAENTEAFF.

The chain recombines TRBV11-2 with TRBJ2-5; a weak D match, TRBD1 (6 bases). V lost 1 base to trimming and J lost 5 bases, with 14 bases between them. CDR1 is SGHAT, CDR2 FQNNGV, per germline. The CDR3 contains 15 residues. The CDR3 nucleotides are TGTGCCAGCAGCTTAGTACAGGGCAGAGGGGAGACCCAGTACTTC. This codes for CASSLVQGRGETQYF.

The chain links TRBV19 to TRBJ1-1; 7 bases fit TRBD1. Germline V gene sequence: CDR1 LNHDA, CDR2 SQIVND (reference sequence). The CDR3 is 14 amino acids. Unmatched junction bases numbered 5, after V lost 3 bases and J lost 4 bases. This CDR3 is CASSIRSGGTEAFF. Here the CDR3 DNA reads TGTGCCAGTAGTATTAGATCAGGGGGCACTGAAGCTTTCTTT.

This clone has a single count. The chain employs TRBV11-2 and TRBJ2-1, with TRBD1 matching over 7 bases. The CDR3 is 18 amino acids. Germline V gene sequence: CDR1 SGHAT, CDR2 FQNNGV. The V segment lost 5 bases and the J segment 3 bases; nucleotides outside the gene matches: 16. The CDR3: CASSPFGLIRTGYNEQFF. The DNA for the CDR3 is TGTGCCAGCAGCCCCTTCGGGCTTATTAGGACAGGCTACAATGAGCAGTTCTTC. Drawing the rest from reference TRBV11-2 and TRBJ2-1, the complete variable domain is EAGVAQSPRYKIIEKRQSVAFWCNPISGHATLYWYQQILGQGPKLLIQFQNNGVVDDSQLPKDRFSAERLKGVDSTLKIQPAKLEDSAVYLCASSPFGLIRTGYNEQFFGPGTRLTVL.

The chain has TRBV6-5 and TRBJ2-1; 11 bases fit TRBD1. The junction had 9 bases not matched to a gene; V was cut back by 7 bases and J by 7 bases. The CDR3 extends over 15 amino acids. Germline-derived CDR1 and CDR2 are MNHEY and SVGAGI. CDR3 DNA: TGTGCCAGCACCCCAATGGACAGGGGGCTGAATGAGCAGTTCTTC. It encodes CASTPMDRGLNEQFF.

This rearrangement joins TRBV7-9 to TRBJ1-2; tentatively, D is TRBD1 (5 bases). Trimming stripped 5 bases from V and 4 bases from J, with 20 bases between. The V gene's germline CDR1 is SEHNR and CDR2 FQNEAQ (reference sequence). This CDR3 comprises 16 residues. The DNA for the CDR3 is TGTGCCAGCAGCCCCAGCCCCTGGGGGGAGGGCTATGGCTACACCTTC. Its protein is CASSPSPWGEGYGYTF. Complete variable domain (other parts from reference TRBV7-9 and TRBJ1-2): DTGVSQNPRHKITKRGQNVTFRCDPISEHNRLYWYRQTLGQGPEFLTYFQNEAQLEKSRLLSDRFSAERPKGSFSTLEIQRTEQGDSAMYLCASSPSPWGEGYGYTFGSGTRLTVV.

The chain combines TRBV28 with TRBJ1-4; 11 nucleotides agree with TRBD1. With 3 bases clipped from V and 8 bases from J, the junction kept 5 bases outside the gene matches. CDR3 size: 15 residues. Germline CDR1 MDHEN, CDR2 SYDVKM. The CDR3 spells CASSFSDRGREKLFF. Here the CDR3 DNA reads TGTGCCAGCAGTTTCTCGGACAGGGGGCGAGAAAAACTGTTTTTT. The full variable domain, its missing parts supplied by reference TRBV28 and TRBJ1-4, is DVKVTQSSRYLVKRTGEKVFLECVQDMDHENMFWYRQDPGLGLRLIYFSYDVKMKEKGDIPEGYSVSREKKERFSLILESASTNQTSMYLCASSFSDRGREKLFFGSGTQLSVL.

This rearrangement joins TRBV3-1 (or the pseudogene TRBV3-2) to TRBJ2-5, with D possibly matching TRBD1 (6 bases). From germline, CDR1 is LGHDT and CDR2 YNNKEL (reference sequence). V gave up 0 bases and J gave up 5 bases, with 10 bases separating them. There are 14 residues in the CDR3. The CDR3 bases are TGTGCCAGCAGCCAAGATAACCAGGGGGAGACCCAGTACTTC. Its translation: CASSQDNQGETQYF.

This clone has a single count. The CDR3 sequence is CASSLGSYGYTF. Here the CDR3 DNA reads TGTGCCAGCAGCTTAGGCAGCTATGGCTACACCTTC. The gene calls are TRBV11-2 and TRBJ1-2, with D hard to call. The CDR3 is made up of 12 amino acids. The germline CDR1 and CDR2 sequences are SGHAT and FQNNGV. V was trimmed by 1 base and J by 4 bases, leaving 4 bases between them.

This chain links TRBV4-1 with TRBJ2-7, with TRBD1 identical over 9 bases. CDR3 length: 15 residues. V was clipped by 1 base and J by 4 bases; unmatched bases: 5. CDR1 is MGHRA and CDR2 is YSYEKL in the germline V gene. The CDR3 nucleotides read TGCGCCAGCAGCCAAGCGGACAGGGGAATATACGAGCAGTACTTC. It is translated as CASSQADRGIYEQYF.

The CDR3 protein is CASSVGTGAGNEQFF. For the CDR3, the DNA is TGTGCCAGTAGTGTGGGGACAGGTGCAGGCAATGAGCAGTTCTTC. This sequence joins TRBV19 and TRBJ2-1; 8 nucleotides align to TRBD1. This CDR3 has 15 residues. Looked up from germline, CDR1 is LNHDA and CDR2 is SQIVND (reference sequence). After removal of 5 bases from V and 6 bases from J, the junction contained 9 bases not matched to a gene.

Details on this clone: One junction end does not reproduce the germline sequence, and a read error may be involved. The chain employs TRBV6-1 and TRBJ1-2; D unclear. CDR3 length equals 14 residues. Germline loops: CDR1 MNHNS, CDR2 SASEGT. The CDR3 is CASREAGGNYGYTF. The CDR3 DNA reads TGTGCCAGCAGGGAAGCAGGAGGGAACTATGGCTACACCTTC.

The gene calls are TRBV11-2 and TRBJ1-4, with 7 nucleotides matching TRBD1. The V gene end was trimmed by 1 base and the J gene end by 7 bases; junction bases not matched to a gene: 6. The CDR3 extends over 15 amino acids. CDR1 and CDR2 from the germline V gene are SGHAT and FQNNGV. CDR3 region: CASSLGGDSGEKLFF. CDR3 DNA sequence: TGTGCCAGCAGCTTAGGTGGGGACAGTGGTGAAAAACTGTTTTTT.

The chain joins TRBV30 to TRBJ2-5; 8 bases are shared with TRBD2. The CDR3 loop spans 14 amino acids. Germline assignment: CDR1 GTSNPN and CDR2 SVGIG (reference sequence). V was clipped by 2 bases and J by 4 bases; unmatched bases: 6. In nucleotides, the CDR3 is TGTGCCTGGAGTTCCGGACTAGCTGTAGAGACCCAGTACTTC. Translation gives CAWSSGLAVETQYF.

CDR3 sequence (DNA): TGTGCCAGTAGCCGGACTAGCGGGGGGGCTACCTACAATGAGCAGTTCTTC. Translation gives CASSRTSGGATYNEQFF. This rearrangement joins TRBV19 to TRBJ2-1; 15 nucleotides align to TRBD2. After removal of 6 bases from V and 2 bases from J, the junction contained 5 bases not matched to a gene. Germline values: CDR1 LNHDA, CDR2 SQIVND (reference sequence). This CDR3 has 17 residues.

The chain is built from TRBV7-9 and TRBJ2-3; no firm D call. There are 13 residues in the CDR3. Germline V CDR1 and CDR2: SEHNR, FQNEAQ (reference sequence). Trimming left V 4 bases short and J 10 bases short, with 15 bases between. The CDR3 nucleotides read TGTGCCAGCAGCTCTTCGTTAGTATTCGCGCAGTATTTT. Translating it yields CASSSSLVFAQYF.

V gene TRBV13 combines with J gene TRBJ2-5, with D tentatively TRBD1 (6 bases). V lost 8 bases and J 5 bases, leaving 12 bases between the germline ends. CDR1 PRHDT and CDR2 FYEKMQ come from the germline V gene (reference sequence). The CDR3 is 12 amino acids. This chain's CDR3 is CASSQGWETQYF. The CDR3 bases are TGTGCCAGCTCTCAGGGGTGGGAGACCCAGTACTTC.